A selection of T cell receptor beta chains follows, all from one sample in a study of T cells in Graves' hyperthyroidism and ophthalmopathy. Using its own MiXCR run on the multiplex PCR reads, TCRdb lists one record per CDR3 protein. The sample yields 600,000 or so distinct CDR3 sequences, about 14% seen once. Input material: blood. The receptor set was obtained from a young woman with Graves' ophthalmopathy. Both conserved end residues are part of each CDR3. Each record gives: V gene, D gene, J gene, CDR3 length, CDR3 protein. A D gene is named only where the DNA matches it firmly.

v_gene: TRBV11-2; d_gene: NA; j_gene: TRBJ2-7; len: 15; CDR3aa: CASSPVGGSTYEQYF
v_gene: TRBV10-3; d_gene: TRBD1; j_gene: TRBJ2-7; len: 12; CDR3aa: CAITPGTDEQYF
v_gene: TRBV28; d_gene: NA; j_gene: TRBJ1-5; len: 14; CDR3aa: CASNPRTLGQPQHF
v_gene: TRBV19; d_gene: TRBD1; j_gene: TRBJ2-1; len: 16; CDR3aa: CAIKDKQGSSYNEQFF
v_gene: TRBV20-1; d_gene: NA; j_gene: TRBJ2-3; len: 13; CDR3aa: CSARRESTDTQYF
v_gene: TRBV3-1; d_gene: NA; j_gene: TRBJ2-1; len: 15; CDR3aa: CASSQESGSYNEQFF
v_gene: TRBV6-2/TRBV6-3; d_gene: TRBD1; j_gene: TRBJ2-7; len: 15; CDR3aa: CASSYRGTGHYEQYF
v_gene: TRBV4-3; d_gene: TRBD1; j_gene: TRBJ1-5; len: 17; CDR3aa: CASSQGPPGQGVQPQHF
v_gene: TRBV27; d_gene: NA; j_gene: TRBJ2-7; len: 14; CDR3aa: CASSSRGRGNEQYF
v_gene: TRBV11-2; d_gene: NA; j_gene: TRBJ1-1; len: 16; CDR3aa: CASSPGGGGEDTEAFF
v_gene: TRBV19; d_gene: TRBD2; j_gene: TRBJ2-1; len: 17; CDR3aa: CASSTILSGRRYNEQFF
v_gene: TRBV6-1; d_gene: TRBD2; j_gene: TRBJ2-4; len: 18; CDR3aa: CASSEVMLAGARGNIQYF
v_gene: TRBV20-1; d_gene: TRBD2; j_gene: TRBJ2-1; len: 16; CDR3aa: CSARGGGINRRDQQFF
v_gene: TRBV29-1; d_gene: NA; j_gene: TRBJ1-1; len: 12; CDR3aa: CSAGEVNTEAFF
v_gene: TRBV12-3/TRBV12-4; d_gene: NA; j_gene: TRBJ2-5; len: 15; CDR3aa: CASSRTYGWEETQYF
v_gene: TRBV3-1; d_gene: NA; j_gene: TRBJ1-1; len: 12; CDR3aa: CASSQEGFEAFF
v_gene: TRBV15; d_gene: NA; j_gene: TRBJ2-7; len: 15; CDR3aa: CATSRGWGRVYEQYF
v_gene: TRBV25-1; d_gene: TRBD2; j_gene: TRBJ2-2; len: 19; CDR3aa: CASSDLRAGLGSDTGELFF
v_gene: TRBV19; d_gene: TRBD1; j_gene: TRBJ2-6; len: 18; CDR3aa: CASSIGGQGRSGANVLTF
v_gene: TRBV6-5; d_gene: NA; j_gene: TRBJ2-7; len: 14; CDR3aa: CASSYSLLQGEQYF
v_gene: TRBV2; d_gene: TRBD1; j_gene: TRBJ2-5; len: 13; CDR3aa: CASSENRGETQYF
v_gene: TRBV9; d_gene: NA; j_gene: TRBJ2-7; len: 13; CDR3aa: CASSVGDKDEQYF
v_gene: TRBV6-2/TRBV6-3; d_gene: NA; j_gene: TRBJ2-3; len: 16; CDR3aa: CASSLTAPELIDTQYF